The 19 T cell receptor beta chains in this list originate from one sample, sequenced in a study of technical replicates of blood from a handful of donors. TCRdb keeps only in-frame clones here, not all; method: immunoSEQ multiplex PCR. Here the sample spans about 53,000 clones, about 86% being singletons. The sample taken for sequencing was PBMCs. The receptors derive from a human donor in good health. Some clones in this sample may be carry-over from other donors' samples.

The rearrangement joins TRBV5-6 to TRBJ1-5; D gene unclear. The CDR3 has 15 residues. Germline CDR1 is SGHDT and CDR2 is YYEEEE. V was clipped by 1 base and J by 1 base, with 9 bases between them. The DNA of the CDR3 is TGTGCCAGCAGCTTGACCCATAGCAGCAATCAGCCCCAGCATTTT. Protein product: CASSLTHSSNQPQHF.

The gene calls are TRBV5-1 and TRBJ1-4; D perhaps matches TRBD1 (6 bases). CDR1 is SGHRS, CDR2 YFSETQ, per germline. The CDR3 covers 14 residues. Trimming pared 7 bases from V and 3 bases from J, leaving 13 bases between. CDR3 DNA: TGCGCCAGCCGCTATCGGACAGCTAATGAAAAACTGTTTTTT. Residues: CASRYRTANEKLFF.

This clone was seen more than once but under ten times. The chain carries TRBV7-9 and TRBJ1-6; D remains unclear. The CDR3 sequence is 15 residues long. The germline V gene encodes CDR1 SEHNR and CDR2 FQNEAQ (reference sequence). V was cut by 4 bases and J by 9 bases, with 16 bases left in between. The CDR3, as DNA: TGTGCCAGCAGCTCCCCGAGGCCGGGTGGTTCACCCCTCCACTTT. This encodes CASSSPRPGGSPLHF.

The rearrangement links TRBV5-1 to TRBJ2-7; D call uncertain. CDR1 is SGHRS, CDR2 YFSETQ, per germline. Trimming took off 4 bases at V and 3 bases at J, with 11 bases between the two ends. The CDR3 has 13 amino acids. The CDR3 DNA reads as TGCGCCAGCAGCCCTGGTTCGAGCTACGAGCAGTACTTC. This encodes CASSPGSSYEQYF.

The genes are TRBV15 and TRBJ1-1; possibly TRBD1 for D (5 bases). The CDR3 covers 15 residues. The V end was cut by 6 bases, the J end by 5 bases, with 19 bases between. The germline V gene has CDR1 LNHNV and CDR2 YYDKDF (reference sequence). CDR3 nucleotides: TGTGCCACCAGGAGATCAGGGAGGTCGGATACTGAAGCTTTCTTT. Amino acid sequence: CATRRSGRSDTEAFF.

J is TRBJ2-1 and V is TRBV4-3, with D maybe TRBD2 (5 bases). The V gene's germline CDR1 is LGHNA and CDR2 YSLEER. Trimming shortened V by 5 bases and J by 8 bases, and 22 bases separated the two germline ends. The CDR3 has 16 amino acids. The CDR3 here is CASSELGLQDIDEQFF. The CDR3 DNA reads TGCGCCAGCAGCGAATTAGGACTCCAAGACATTGATGAGCAGTTCTTC.

J is TRBJ2-1 and V is TRBV7-6; 11 bases map to TRBD2. In germline, CDR1 is SGHVS, CDR2 FNYEAQ. With 5 bases clipped from V and 12 bases from J, the junction kept 9 bases outside the gene matches. This CDR3 is 14 amino acids long. This CDR3 is CASSKLAGDLRQFF. CDR3 in DNA: TGTGCCAGCAGCAAACTAGCGGGGGACCTTCGGCAGTTCTTC. Looking up the rest from reference TRBV7-6 and TRBJ2-1 gives the full variable domain: GAGVSQSPRYKVTKRGQDVALRCDPISGHVSLYWYRQALGQGPEFLTYFNYEAQQDKSGLPNDRFSAERPEGSISTLTIQRTEQRDSAMYRCASSKLAGDLRQFFGPGTRLTVL.

The chain links TRBV5-1 to TRBJ1-3; TRBD1 agrees at 8 bases. The germline V gene has CDR1 SGHRS and CDR2 YFSETQ. The CDR3 consists of 14 residues. Trimming removed 4 bases from V and 1 base from J; junction bases left unmatched: 1. The CDR3 spells CASSRDRSGNTIYF. CDR3 nucleotides: TGCGCCAGCAGCCGGGACAGGTCTGGAAACACCATATATTTT.

This chain joins TRBV30 and TRBJ1-3, with D possibly TRBD1 on 5 matching bases. Trimming left V 4 bases short and J 4 bases short, with 20 bases between. The CDR3 is made up of 16 amino acids. Per the germline V gene, CDR1 is GTSNPN and CDR2 is SVGIG (reference sequence). Here the CDR3 reads CAWIRGGLDAGNTIYF. Written as DNA, the CDR3 is TGTGCCTGGATCCGGGGGGGGTTGGATGCAGGAAACACCATATATTTT.

The chain is built from TRBV19 and TRBJ1-5, with D perhaps TRBD1 (6 bases). Germline values: CDR1 LNHDA, CDR2 SQIVND (reference sequence). The CDR3 runs 14 residues. V was shortened by 9 bases and J by 1 base, with 13 bases between the two germline ends. Here the CDR3 reads CASGGALSNQPQHF. In nucleotides, the CDR3 is TGTGCCAGCGGGGGGGCCCTAAGCAATCAGCCCCAGCATTTT.

The genes are TRBV5-4 and TRBJ2-3; a possible D gene is TRBD2 (7 bases). The CDR3 is 17 amino acids. The V gene's germline CDR1 is SGHNT and CDR2 YYREEE (reference sequence). Trimming took 3 bases from V and 2 from J, leaving 19 bases between them. The CDR3 DNA follows: TGTGCCAGCAGCTCCGCTGGGCGGGGGCCCACCACAGATACGCAGTATTTT. This translates into CASSSAGRGPTTDTQYF.

The chain combines TRBV19 with TRBJ2-2, with 7 bases fitting TRBD2. The length of the CDR3 is 15 residues. The V and J ends lost 6 bases and 3 bases, in that order; junction bases with no gene match: 7. Germline V lookup: CDR1 LNHDA, CDR2 SQIVND (reference sequence). CDR3 residues: CASRPRRGDTGELFF. The DNA for the CDR3 is TGTGCCAGTAGACCCCGCCGGGGGGACACCGGGGAGCTGTTTTTT.

The V call is TRBV2, the J call TRBJ1-1; D call uncertain. CDR3 size: 14 residues. With 6 bases removed from V and 1 base from J, the gap between germline ends came to 12 bases. Germline values: CDR1 SNHLY, CDR2 FYNNEI. The DNA for the CDR3 is TGTGCCAGCAGAGAAATTAGCGGGAACACTGAAGCTTTCTTT. Translating it yields CASREISGNTEAFF. Together with reference TRBV2 and TRBJ1-1, the CDR3 gives the full variable domain: EPEVTQTPSHQVTQMGQEVILRCVPISNHLYFYWYRQILGQKVEFLVSFYNNEISEKSEIFDDQFSVERPDGSNFTLKIRSTKLEDSAMYFCASREISGNTEAFFGQGTRLTVV.

This clone occurred a few times. This chain links TRBV9 with TRBJ2-7; 9 positions agree with TRBD1. This CDR3 has 16 residues. V lost 4 bases to trimming and J lost 2 bases; unmatched junction nucleotides: 10. Germline V gene lookup returns CDR1 SGDLS and CDR2 YYNGEE. The CDR3 DNA reads as TGTGCCAGCAGCCCCAGGTGGGGGACAGGGCCCTACGAGCAGTACTTC. This encodes CASSPRWGTGPYEQYF.

Only one count was recorded for this clone. The CDR3 bases are TGTGCCAGCAGCGTAGGGTCGGGGGGCAGGGAGACCCAGTACTTC. It encodes CASSVGSGGRETQYF. The chain employs TRBV9 and TRBJ2-5; TRBD2 might be the D (7 bases). CDR3 length equals 15 residues. V was pared by 0 bases and J by 5 bases, with 14 bases between. Germline assignment: CDR1 SGDLS and CDR2 YYNGEE.

V gene TRBV28 combines with J gene TRBJ1-2, with D maybe TRBD1 (5 bases). From germline, CDR1 is MDHEN and CDR2 SYDVKM. V was cut by 2 bases and J by 4 bases, with 14 bases left in between. CDR3 length: 15 residues. The CDR3 sequence is CASSLGAKFPYGYTF. CDR3 coding DNA: TGTGCCAGCAGTTTAGGGGCCAAGTTCCCCTATGGCTACACCTTC.

This clone was observed once. V and J are TRBV7-9 and TRBJ2-7; weak D call: TRBD2 (6 bases). The CDR3 contains 18 residues. Per the germline V gene, CDR1 is SEHNR and CDR2 is FQNEAQ (reference sequence). V shed 5 bases and J shed 3 bases, with 26 bases lying between them. CDR3 residues: CASSPGVGDLGGSYEQYF. The CDR3 bases are TGTGCCAGCAGCCCAGGAGTAGGGGACTTGGGTGGCAGCTACGAGCAGTACTTC.

Only one count was recorded for this clone. The chain couples TRBV5-1 to TRBJ2-2, with 7 bases lining up with TRBD1. Germline assignment: CDR1 SGHRS and CDR2 YFSETQ. The CDR3 sequence is 16 residues long. Germline trimming cut 4 bases from V and 7 bases from J; bases unmatched to any gene: 13. The CDR3 region has the DNA TGCGCCAGCAGCGCCCCCGGGACAGAACTTTACGGGGAGCTGTTTTTT. It yields the protein CASSAPGTELYGELFF. Based on the CDR3 plus reference TRBV5-1 and TRBJ2-2, the full variable domain is KAGVTQTPRYLIKTRGQQVTLSCSPISGHRSVSWYQQTPGQGLQFLFEYFSETQRNKGNFPGRFSGRQFSNSRSEMNVSTLELGDSALYLCASSAPGTELYGELFFGEGSRLTVL.

The rearrangement joins TRBV5-6 to TRBJ2-7; no firm D call. This CDR3 has 12 residues. Germline V gene sequence: CDR1 SGHDT, CDR2 YYEEEE. With 3 bases removed from V and 2 bases from J, the gap between germline ends came to 6 bases. CDR3 nucleotides: TGTGCCAGCAGCTCTACGGCCTACGAGCAGTACTTC. Protein: CASSSTAYEQYF.